The clone carrying this TCR beta chain was counted at least ten times. Its antigen is undetermined. Attached unique molecular identifiers marked individual cDNA molecules. TCRdb recomputed calls from the 5' RACE reads with MiXCR, one row per CDR3 protein. Seen here are approximately 41,000 distinct CDR3 sequences, about 5% observed once, and the top ten hold roughly 15%. V was pared by 0 bases and J by 0 bases, with 5 bases between. Germline V gene lookup returns CDR1 KGHSH and CDR2 LQKENI. This CDR3 is 14 amino acids long. This specimen comes from a study of early T cells in non-severe SARS-CoV-2 infection. Turning to the study itself: Sequencing of bulk RNA from unsorted whole blood was done, without chain pairing.

Study-wide findings and caveats: VDJdb-based matching was biased toward anti-spike CD8 responses and missed private and CD4 specificities.

The J gene is TRBJ2-5, the V gene TRBV18; D call uncertain. The sequence was obtained from an adult who was a healthcare worker with PCR-confirmed SARS-CoV-2 infection or an uninfected control (not recorded which). The sequenced sample consisted of whole blood. Written as DNA, the CDR3 is TGTGCCAGCTCACCACCAGCATACCAAGAGACCCAGTACTTC. Translated, it gives CASSPPAYQETQYF.